This T cell receptor (beta chain) came from a study of blood T cell repertoires in COVID-19. The overall study: Acute-phase and convalescent COVID-19 samples originated in the United States, Italy and Spain. Nucleic acid was either cDNA or gDNA, and it came from T cells, B-cell-depleted T cells, or PBMCs.

This CDR3 contains 15 residues. V lost 5 bases and J 4 bases, leaving 16 bases between the germline ends. CDR1 is KGHDR and CDR2 is SFDVKD in the germline V gene. In the source study's methods: Estimates of nucleated cell counts were drawn from the amplification of reference gene primers. Clones were read by immunoSEQ multiplex PCR, and TCRdb kept only the in-frame ones, dropping some. V, J and clone size are taken as reported in that table, and D and trimming were inferred from the DNA itself. Counted here are a few hundred thousand clones, more than 70% occurring once; the ten biggest clones make up roughly an eighth.

The chain couples TRBV24-1 to TRBJ1-1, with a possible D match to TRBD1 (6 bases). What was sequenced was peripheral blood. This clonotype originated in a man at least 80 years old with acute or convalescent COVID-19. The CDR3 DNA reads TGTGCCACCAGTGTGGCAGGGGCAAGGGGCACTGAAGCTTTCTTT. This encodes CATSVAGARGTEAFF.